This paragraph covers one T cell receptor (beta chain) sequence. The sample comes from a study of blood T cell repertoires in COVID-19. Study as a whole: Samples representing acute and convalescent COVID-19 were sourced from the United States, Italy and Spain. T cells, B-cell-depleted T cells, or PBMCs supplied cDNA or gDNA.

In the original analysis: Quantification of nucleated cells was approximated via reference gene primer amplification. Clones were sequenced by immunoSEQ multiplex PCR, and TCRdb holds only the in-frame ones, with some missing. Clone size and V and J calls were adopted from that table, with D and trimming inferred from the DNA. This table holds 71,000 or so clones, roughly nine tenths found once. Sequencing was performed on peripheral blood. The origin of this receptor is an older man in a cohort sampled during active COVID-19.

The CDR3, as DNA: TGTGCCAGCAGCGCGGGTGGGGTAGGGTATGGCTACACCTTC. Translated: CASSAGGVGYGYTF. The chain carries TRBV5-4 and TRBJ1-2; D ambiguous. The germline V gene has CDR1 SGHNT and CDR2 YYREEE (reference sequence). V dropped 4 bases and J dropped 5 bases, with 15 bases sitting between them. This CDR3 region has 14 residues.